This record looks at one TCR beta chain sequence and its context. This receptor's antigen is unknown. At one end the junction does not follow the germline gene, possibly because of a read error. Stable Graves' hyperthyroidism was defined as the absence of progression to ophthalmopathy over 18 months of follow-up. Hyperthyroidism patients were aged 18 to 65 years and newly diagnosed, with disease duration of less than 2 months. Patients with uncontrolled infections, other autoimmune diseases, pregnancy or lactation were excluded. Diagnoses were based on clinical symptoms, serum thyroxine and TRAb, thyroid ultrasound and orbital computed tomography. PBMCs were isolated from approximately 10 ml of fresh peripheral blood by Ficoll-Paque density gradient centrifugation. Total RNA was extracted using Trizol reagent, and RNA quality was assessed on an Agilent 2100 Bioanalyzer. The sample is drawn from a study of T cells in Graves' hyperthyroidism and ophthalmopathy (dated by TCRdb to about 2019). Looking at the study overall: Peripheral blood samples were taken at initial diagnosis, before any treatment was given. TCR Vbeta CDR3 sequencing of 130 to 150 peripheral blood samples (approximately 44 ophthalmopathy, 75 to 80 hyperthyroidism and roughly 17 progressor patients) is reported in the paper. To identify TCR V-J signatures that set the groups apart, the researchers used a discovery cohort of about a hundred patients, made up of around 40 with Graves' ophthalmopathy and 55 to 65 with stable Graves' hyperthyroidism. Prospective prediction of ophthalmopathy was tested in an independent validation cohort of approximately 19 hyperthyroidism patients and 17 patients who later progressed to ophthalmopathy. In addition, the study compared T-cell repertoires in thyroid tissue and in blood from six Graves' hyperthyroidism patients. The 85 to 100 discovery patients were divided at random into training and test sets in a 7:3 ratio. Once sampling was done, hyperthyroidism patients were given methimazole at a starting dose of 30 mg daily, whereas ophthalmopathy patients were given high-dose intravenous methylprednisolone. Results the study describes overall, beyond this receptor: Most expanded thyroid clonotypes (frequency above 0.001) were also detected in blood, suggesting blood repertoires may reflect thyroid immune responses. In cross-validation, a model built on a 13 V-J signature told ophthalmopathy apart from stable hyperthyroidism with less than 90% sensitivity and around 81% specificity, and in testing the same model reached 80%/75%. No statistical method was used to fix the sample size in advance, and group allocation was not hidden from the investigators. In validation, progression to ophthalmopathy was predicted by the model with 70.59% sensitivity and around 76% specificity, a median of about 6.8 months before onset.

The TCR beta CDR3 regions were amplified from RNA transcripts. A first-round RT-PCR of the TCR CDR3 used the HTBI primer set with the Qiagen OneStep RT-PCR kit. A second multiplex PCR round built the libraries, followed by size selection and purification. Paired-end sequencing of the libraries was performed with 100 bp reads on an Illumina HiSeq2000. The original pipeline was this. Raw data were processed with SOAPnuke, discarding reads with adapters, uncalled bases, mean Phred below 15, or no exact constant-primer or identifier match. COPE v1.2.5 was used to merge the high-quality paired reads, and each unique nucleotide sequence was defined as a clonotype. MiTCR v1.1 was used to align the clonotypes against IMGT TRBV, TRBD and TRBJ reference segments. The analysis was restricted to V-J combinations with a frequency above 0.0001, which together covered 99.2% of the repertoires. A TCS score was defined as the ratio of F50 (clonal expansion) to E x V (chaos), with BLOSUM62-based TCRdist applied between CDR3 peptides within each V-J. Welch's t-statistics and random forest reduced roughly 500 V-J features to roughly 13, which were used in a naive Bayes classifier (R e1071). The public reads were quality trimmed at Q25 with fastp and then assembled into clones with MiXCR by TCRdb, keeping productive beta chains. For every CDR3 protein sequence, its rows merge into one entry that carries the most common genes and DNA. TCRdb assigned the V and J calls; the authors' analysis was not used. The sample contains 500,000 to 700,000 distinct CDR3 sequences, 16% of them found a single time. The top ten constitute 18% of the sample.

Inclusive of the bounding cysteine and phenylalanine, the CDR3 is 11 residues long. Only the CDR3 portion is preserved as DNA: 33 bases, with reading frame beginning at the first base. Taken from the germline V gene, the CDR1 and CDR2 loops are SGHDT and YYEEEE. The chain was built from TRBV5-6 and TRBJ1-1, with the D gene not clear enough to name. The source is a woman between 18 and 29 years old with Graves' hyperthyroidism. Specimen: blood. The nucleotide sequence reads TGTGCCAGCAGCGTGAAGACTGAAGCTTTCTTT. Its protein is CASSVKTEAFF. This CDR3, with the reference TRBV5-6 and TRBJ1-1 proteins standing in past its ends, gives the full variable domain DAGVTQSPTHLIKTRGQQVTLRCSPKSGHDTVSWYQQALGQGPQFIFQYYEEEERQRGNFPDRFSGHQFPNYSSELNVNALLLGDSALYLCASSVKTEAFFGQGTRLTVV.